The clone carrying this T cell receptor (beta chain) was seen only once. Given a much more abundant clone one base away, this may be a read error. V was shortened by 0 bases and J by 4 bases, with 7 bases between the two germline ends. The germline CDR1 and CDR2 sequences are LNHNV and YYDKDF (reference sequence). The CDR3 has 14 residues. Per the authors' pipeline: Estimated nucleated cell counts came from reference gene primer amplification. Using immunoSEQ multiplex PCR, the repertoire was profiled, and TCRdb retains in-frame clones only, with some absent. V and J calls and clone size follow that table, whereas D and trimming were derived from the DNA. The data show 150,000 to 200,000 clones, with almost 85% seen just once and roughly 8% held by the top ten. These data come from a study of blood T cell repertoires in COVID-19. Study information: The study drew acute and convalescent COVID-19 samples from the United States, Italy and Spain. The cDNA or gDNA used as material had been derived from T cells, B-cell-depleted T cells, or PBMCs.

This chain uses TRBV15 with TRBJ1-5; D gene ambiguous. Sequencing used peripheral blood. This receptor was obtained from a man between 40 and 49 years old who had recovered from COVID-19. The CDR3 here is CATSRDRGNQPQHF. The CDR3, as DNA: TGTGCCACCAGCAGAGATCGGGGAAATCAGCCCCAGCATTTT. The variable domain in full, with the rest retrieved from reference TRBV15 and TRBJ1-5, is DAMVIQNPRYQVTQFGKPVTLSCSQTLNHNVMYWYQQKSSQAPKLLFHYYDKDFNNEADTPDNFQSRRPNTSFCFLDIRSPGLGDTAMYLCATSRDRGNQPQHFGDGTRLSIL.